This TCR beta chain was sequenced during a study of blood T cells in healthy people across ages. This clonotype was observed a few times. Germline loops: CDR1 MNHEY, CDR2 SMNVEV (reference sequence). The CDR3 has 15 amino acids. V was cut by 9 bases and J by 3 bases, with 21 bases left in between. Sample-barcoded 5' priming and a J-beta primer mix drove a second PCR of roughly 6 to 12 cycles. Using its own MiXCR run on the 5' RACE reads, TCRdb lists one record per CDR3 protein. In the table there are about 780,000 distinct CDR3 sequences, less than 60% of which are singletons. Sequenced input: blood. The V gene is TRBV27, the J gene TRBJ2-7, with a possible D match to TRBD2 (6 bases). This TCR was sampled from a man aged 80 or over in good health. Here the CDR3 DNA reads TGTGCCAGGAGTAGCAAAGCGGGTTCCTTCTACGAGCAGTACTTC. Amino acid sequence: CARSSKAGSFYEQYF.